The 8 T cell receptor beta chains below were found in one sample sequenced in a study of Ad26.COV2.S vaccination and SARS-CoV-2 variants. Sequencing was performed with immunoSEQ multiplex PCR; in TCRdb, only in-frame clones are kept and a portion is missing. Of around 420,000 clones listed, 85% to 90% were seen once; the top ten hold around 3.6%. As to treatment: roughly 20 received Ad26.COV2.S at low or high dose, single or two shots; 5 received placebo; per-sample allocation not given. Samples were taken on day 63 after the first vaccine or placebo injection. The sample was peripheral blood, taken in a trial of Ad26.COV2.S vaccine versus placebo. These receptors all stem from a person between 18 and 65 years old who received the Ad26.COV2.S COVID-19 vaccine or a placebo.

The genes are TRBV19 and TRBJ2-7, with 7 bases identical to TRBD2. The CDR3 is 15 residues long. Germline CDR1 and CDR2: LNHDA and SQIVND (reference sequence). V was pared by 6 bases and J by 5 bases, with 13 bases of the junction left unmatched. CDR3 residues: CASSPGTNYGDEQYF. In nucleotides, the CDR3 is TGTGCCAGTAGCCCAGGGACTAATTATGGGGACGAGCAGTACTTC.

The CDR3 region is CASSFGDLVYGYTF. CDR3 nucleotide sequence: TGTGCCAGCAGTTTCGGGGATCTGGTCTATGGCTACACCTTC. The rearrangement links TRBV28 to TRBJ1-2, with D unresolved. Trimming shortened V by 3 bases and J by 4 bases, and 12 bases separated the two germline ends. From germline, CDR1 is MDHEN and CDR2 SYDVKM. This CDR3 spans 14 amino acids.

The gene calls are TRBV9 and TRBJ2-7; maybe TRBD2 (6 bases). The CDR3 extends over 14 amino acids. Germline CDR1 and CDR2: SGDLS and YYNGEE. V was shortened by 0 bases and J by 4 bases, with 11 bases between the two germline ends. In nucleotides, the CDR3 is TGTGCCAGCAGCGTAGGGGGGGAAAGTTACGAGCAGTACTTC. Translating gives CASSVGGESYEQYF. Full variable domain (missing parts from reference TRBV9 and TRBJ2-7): DSGVTQTPKHLITATGQRVTLRCSPRSGDLSVYWYQQSLDQGLQFLIQYYNGEERAKGNILERFSAQQFPDLHSELNLSSLELGDSALYFCASSVGGESYEQYFGPGTRLTVT.

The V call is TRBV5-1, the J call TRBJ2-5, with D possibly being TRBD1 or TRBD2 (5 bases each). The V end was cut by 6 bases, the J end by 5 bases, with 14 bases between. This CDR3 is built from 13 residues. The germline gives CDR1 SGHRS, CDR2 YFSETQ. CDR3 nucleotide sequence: TGCGCCAGCACCGGGACGGTGGGGGAGACCCAGTACTTC. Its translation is CASTGTVGETQYF.

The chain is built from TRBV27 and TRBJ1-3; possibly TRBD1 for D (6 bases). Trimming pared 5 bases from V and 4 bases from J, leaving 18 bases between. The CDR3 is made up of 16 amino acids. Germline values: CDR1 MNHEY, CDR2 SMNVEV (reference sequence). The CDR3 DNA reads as TGTGCCAGCAGTCCTTCGACAGGTTCGGGAGGAAACACCATATATTTT. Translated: CASSPSTGSGGNTIYF.

CDR3: CASSRSPSGELFF. CDR3 coding DNA: TGTGCCAGTAGTAGGTCCCCCAGCGGGGAGCTGTTTTTT. The rearrangement uses TRBV19 and TRBJ2-2; D not resolved. The CDR3 length is 13 residues. CDR1 and CDR2 (germline): LNHDA, SQIVND (reference sequence). The V gene lost 4 bases and the J gene lost 7 bases, with 10 bases spanning the gap.

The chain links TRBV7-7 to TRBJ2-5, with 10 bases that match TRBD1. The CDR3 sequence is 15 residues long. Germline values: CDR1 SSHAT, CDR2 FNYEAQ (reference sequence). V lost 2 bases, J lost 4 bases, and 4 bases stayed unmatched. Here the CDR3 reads CASSLRTGGLETQYF. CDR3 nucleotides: TGTGCCAGCAGCTTAAGGACAGGGGGTCTAGAGACCCAGTACTTC.

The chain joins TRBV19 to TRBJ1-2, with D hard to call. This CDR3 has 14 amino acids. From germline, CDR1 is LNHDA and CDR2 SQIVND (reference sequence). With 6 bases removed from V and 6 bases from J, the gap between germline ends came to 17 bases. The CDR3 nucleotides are TGTGCCAGTAGCCTTTTGGATCTCGTAGATGGCTACACCTTC. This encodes CASSLLDLVDGYTF.